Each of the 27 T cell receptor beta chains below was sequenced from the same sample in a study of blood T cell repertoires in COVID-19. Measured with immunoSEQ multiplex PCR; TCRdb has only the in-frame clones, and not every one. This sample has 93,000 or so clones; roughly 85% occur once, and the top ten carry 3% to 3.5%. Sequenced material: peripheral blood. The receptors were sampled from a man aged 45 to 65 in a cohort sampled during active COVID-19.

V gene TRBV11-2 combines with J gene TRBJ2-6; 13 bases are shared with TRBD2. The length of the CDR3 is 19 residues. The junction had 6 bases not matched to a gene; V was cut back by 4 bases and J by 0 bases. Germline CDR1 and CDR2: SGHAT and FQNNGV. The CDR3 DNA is TGTGCCAGCAGCTCCAGACTAGCGGGGGGAACCTCTGGGGCCAACGTCCTGACTTTC. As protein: CASSSRLAGGTSGANVLTF.

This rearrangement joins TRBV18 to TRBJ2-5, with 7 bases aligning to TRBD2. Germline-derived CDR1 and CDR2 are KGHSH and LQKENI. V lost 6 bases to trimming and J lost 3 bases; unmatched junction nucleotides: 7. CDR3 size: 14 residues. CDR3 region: CASSAGTIEETQYF. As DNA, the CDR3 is TGTGCCAGCTCTGCAGGGACTATCGAAGAGACCCAGTACTTC.

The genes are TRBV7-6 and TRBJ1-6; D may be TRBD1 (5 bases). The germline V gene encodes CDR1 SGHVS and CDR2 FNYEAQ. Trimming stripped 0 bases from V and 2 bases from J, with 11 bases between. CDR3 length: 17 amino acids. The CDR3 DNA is TGTGCCAGCAGCTTAGCTCGGGGGGATCCCTATAATTCACCCCTCCACTTT. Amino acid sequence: CASSLARGDPYNSPLHF.

The CDR3 DNA reads as TGTGCCAGCAGCTCCGATCTCAGGGATGGCTACACCTTC. This sequence encodes CASSSDLRDGYTF. V and J are TRBV5-4 and TRBJ1-2; D possibly corresponds to TRBD1 (5 bases). Germline assignment: CDR1 SGHNT and CDR2 YYREEE (reference sequence). The CDR3 length is 13 residues. Between the trimmed V and J ends, which lost 3 bases and 6 bases, there was a span of 12 bases.

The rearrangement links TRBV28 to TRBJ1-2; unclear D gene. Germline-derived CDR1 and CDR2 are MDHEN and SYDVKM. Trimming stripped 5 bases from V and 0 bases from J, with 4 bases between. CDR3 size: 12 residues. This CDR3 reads CASSVTNYGYTF. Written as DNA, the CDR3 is TGTGCCAGCAGTGTCACTAACTATGGCTACACCTTC.

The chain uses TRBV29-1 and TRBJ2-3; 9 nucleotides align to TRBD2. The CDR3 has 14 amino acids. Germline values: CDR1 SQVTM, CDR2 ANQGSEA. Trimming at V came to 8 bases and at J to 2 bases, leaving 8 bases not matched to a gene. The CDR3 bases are TGCAGCTTAACTCTAGCGGGGCCCACAGATACGCAGTATTTT. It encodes CSLTLAGPTDTQYF.

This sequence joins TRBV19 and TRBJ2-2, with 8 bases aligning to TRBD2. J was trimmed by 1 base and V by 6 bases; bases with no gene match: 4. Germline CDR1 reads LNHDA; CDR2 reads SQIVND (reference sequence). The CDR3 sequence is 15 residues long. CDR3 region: CASSGGAVNTGELFF. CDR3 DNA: TGTGCCAGTAGCGGGGGGGCAGTGAACACCGGGGAGCTGTTTTTT.

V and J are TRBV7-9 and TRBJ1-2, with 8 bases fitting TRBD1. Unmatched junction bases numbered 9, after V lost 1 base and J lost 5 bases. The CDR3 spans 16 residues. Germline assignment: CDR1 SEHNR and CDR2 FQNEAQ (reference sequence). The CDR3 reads CASSLEVSGGAYGYTF. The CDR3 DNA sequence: TGTGCCAGCAGCTTAGAAGTCTCAGGGGGCGCATATGGCTACACCTTC.

In DNA form, the CDR3 reads TGTGCCAGCAGAGGGATCGGAGGGAACTATGGCTACACCTTC. It yields the protein CASRGIGGNYGYTF. This chain uses TRBV6-5 with TRBJ1-2; D is unclear. CDR3 length: 14 residues. Germline CDR1 MNHEY, CDR2 SVGAGI. The V end lost 6 bases, the J end lost 2 bases, and 13 bases lay between the germline ends.

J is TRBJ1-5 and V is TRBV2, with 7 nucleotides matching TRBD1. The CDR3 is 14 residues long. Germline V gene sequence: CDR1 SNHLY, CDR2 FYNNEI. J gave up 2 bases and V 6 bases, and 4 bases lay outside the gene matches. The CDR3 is CASRDRARNQPQHF. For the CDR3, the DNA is TGTGCCAGCAGAGACAGGGCCCGCAATCAGCCCCAGCATTTT.

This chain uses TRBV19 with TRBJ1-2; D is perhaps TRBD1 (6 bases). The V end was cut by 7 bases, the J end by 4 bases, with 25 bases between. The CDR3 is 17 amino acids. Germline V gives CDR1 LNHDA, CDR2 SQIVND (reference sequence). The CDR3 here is CASTTLPGGANIYGYTF. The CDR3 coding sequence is TGTGCCAGTACCACCCTTCCTGGGGGGGCAAATATCTATGGCTACACCTTC. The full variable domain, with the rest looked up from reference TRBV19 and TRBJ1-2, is DGGITQSPKYLFRKEGQNVTLSCEQNLNHDAMYWYRQDPGQGLRLIYYSQIVNDFQKGDIAEGYSVSREKKESFPLTVTSAQKNPTAFYLCASTTLPGGANIYGYTFGSGTRLTVV.

The CDR3 DNA reads as TGCGCCAGCAGCCCTCCGAGGAATGAGCAGTTCTTC. Amino acid sequence: CASSPPRNEQFF. This chain uses TRBV5-1 with TRBJ2-1, with D unresolved. Deletions cut 4 bases from V and 7 bases from J, with 9 bases between. CDR3 length: 12 amino acids. CDR1 SGHRS and CDR2 YFSETQ come from the germline V gene.

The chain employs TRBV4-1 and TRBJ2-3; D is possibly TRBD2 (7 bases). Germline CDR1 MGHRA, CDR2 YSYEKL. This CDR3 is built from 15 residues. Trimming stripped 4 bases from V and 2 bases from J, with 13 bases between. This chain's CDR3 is CASSPAGAFTDTQYF. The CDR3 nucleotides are TGCGCCAGCAGCCCGGCGGGGGCTTTCACAGATACGCAGTATTTT.

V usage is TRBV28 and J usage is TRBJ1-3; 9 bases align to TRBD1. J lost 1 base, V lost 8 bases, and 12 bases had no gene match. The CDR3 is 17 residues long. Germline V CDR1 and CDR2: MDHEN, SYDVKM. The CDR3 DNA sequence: TGTGCCAGCCACCCCGCGGGGACAGGGAGGTCTGGAAACACCATATATTTT. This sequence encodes CASHPAGTGRSGNTIYF.

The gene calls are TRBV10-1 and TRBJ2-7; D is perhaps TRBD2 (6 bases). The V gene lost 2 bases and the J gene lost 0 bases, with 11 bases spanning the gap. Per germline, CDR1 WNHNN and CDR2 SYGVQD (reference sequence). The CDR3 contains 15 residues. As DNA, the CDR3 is TGCGCCAGCAGTGAGCATCGGGGGTGCTCCTACGAGCAGTACTTC. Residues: CASSEHRGCSYEQYF.

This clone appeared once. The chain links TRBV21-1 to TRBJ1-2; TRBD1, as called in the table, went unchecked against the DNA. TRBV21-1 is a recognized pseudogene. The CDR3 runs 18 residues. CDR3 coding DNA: TGTGCCAGCAGCAAAGTACGTGAGGGCAGGGGGCTCCGGGTTGGCTACACCTTC. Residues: CASSKVREGRGLRVGYTF.

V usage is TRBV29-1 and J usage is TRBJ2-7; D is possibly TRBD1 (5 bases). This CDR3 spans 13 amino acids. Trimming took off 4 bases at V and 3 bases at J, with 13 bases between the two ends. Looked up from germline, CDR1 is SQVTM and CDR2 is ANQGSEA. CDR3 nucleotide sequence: TGCAGCGTTGTATCGGGTACAGGCTACGAGCAGTACTTC. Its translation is CSVVSGTGYEQYF.

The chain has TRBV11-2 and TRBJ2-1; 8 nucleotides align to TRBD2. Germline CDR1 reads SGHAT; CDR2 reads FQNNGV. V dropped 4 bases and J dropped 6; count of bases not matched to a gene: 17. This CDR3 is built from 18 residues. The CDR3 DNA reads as TGTGCCAGCAGCTCGCCCCCGGGAGCGGGGGTGCAGGGCAATGAGCAGTTCTTC. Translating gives CASSSPPGAGVQGNEQFF. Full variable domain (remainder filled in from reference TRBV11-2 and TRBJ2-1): EAGVAQSPRYKIIEKRQSVAFWCNPISGHATLYWYQQILGQGPKLLIQFQNNGVVDDSQLPKDRFSAERLKGVDSTLKIQPAKLEDSAVYLCASSSPPGAGVQGNEQFFGPGTRLTVL.

The CDR3: CASSRGGATGELFF. CDR3 nucleotide sequence: TGCGCCAGCAGTCGAGGGGGGGCCACCGGGGAGCTGTTTTTT. V usage is TRBV5-1 and J usage is TRBJ2-2; TRBD2 might be the D (7 bases). The CDR3 totals 14 residues. Deletions cut 5 bases from V and 4 bases from J, with 12 bases between. Looked up from germline, CDR1 is SGHRS and CDR2 is YFSETQ.

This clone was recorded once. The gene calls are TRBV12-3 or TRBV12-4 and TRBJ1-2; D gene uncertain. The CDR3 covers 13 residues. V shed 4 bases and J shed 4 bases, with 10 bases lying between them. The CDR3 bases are TGTGCCAGCAGTTCAGGTCCCTCCTATGGCTACACCTTC. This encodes CASSSGPSYGYTF.

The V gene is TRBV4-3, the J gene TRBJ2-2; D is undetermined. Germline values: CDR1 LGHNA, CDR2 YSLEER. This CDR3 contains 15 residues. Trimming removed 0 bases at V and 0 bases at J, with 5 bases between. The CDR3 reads CASSQEQANTGELFF. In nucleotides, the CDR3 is TGCGCCAGCAGCCAAGAACAAGCGAACACCGGGGAGCTGTTTTTT.

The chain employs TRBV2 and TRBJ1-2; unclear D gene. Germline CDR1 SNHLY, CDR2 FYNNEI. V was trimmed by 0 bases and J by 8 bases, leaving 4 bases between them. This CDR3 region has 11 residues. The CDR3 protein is CASSEARGYTF. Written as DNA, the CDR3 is TGTGCCAGCAGTGAAGCGCGCGGCTACACCTTC.

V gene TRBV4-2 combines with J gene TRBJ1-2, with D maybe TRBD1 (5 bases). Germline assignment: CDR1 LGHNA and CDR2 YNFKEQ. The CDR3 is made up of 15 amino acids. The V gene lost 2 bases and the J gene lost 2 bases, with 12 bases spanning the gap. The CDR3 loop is CASSQTPDRNYGYTF. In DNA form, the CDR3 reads TGTGCCAGCAGCCAAACCCCCGACAGAAACTATGGCTACACCTTC.

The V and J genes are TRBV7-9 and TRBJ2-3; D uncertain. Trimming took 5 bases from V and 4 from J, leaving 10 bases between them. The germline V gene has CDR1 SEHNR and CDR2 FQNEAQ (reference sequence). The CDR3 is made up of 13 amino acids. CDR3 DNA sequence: TGTGCCAGCAGCCTGACTGAGGCAGATACGCAGTATTTT. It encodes CASSLTEADTQYF.

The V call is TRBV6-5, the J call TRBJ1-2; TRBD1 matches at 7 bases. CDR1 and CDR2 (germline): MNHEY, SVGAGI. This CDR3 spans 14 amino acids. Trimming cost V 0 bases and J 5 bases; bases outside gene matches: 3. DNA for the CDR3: TGTGCCAGCAGTTACTCTCAGGGGGTATATGGCTACACCTTC. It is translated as CASSYSQGVYGYTF.

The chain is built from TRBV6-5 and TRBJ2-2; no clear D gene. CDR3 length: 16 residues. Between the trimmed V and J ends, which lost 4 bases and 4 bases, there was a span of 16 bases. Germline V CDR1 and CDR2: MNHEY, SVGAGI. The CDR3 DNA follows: TGTGCCAGCAGTTCTCCCTCCCTCGGAGCCACCGGGGAGCTGTTTTTT. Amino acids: CASSSPSLGATGELFF.

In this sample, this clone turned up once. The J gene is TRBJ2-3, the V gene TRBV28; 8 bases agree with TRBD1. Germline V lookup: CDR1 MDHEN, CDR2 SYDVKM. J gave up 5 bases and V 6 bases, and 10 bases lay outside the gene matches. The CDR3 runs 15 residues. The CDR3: CASSIGTGVQDTQYF. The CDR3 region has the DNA TGTGCCAGCAGCATTGGGACAGGAGTGCAAGATACGCAGTATTTT.